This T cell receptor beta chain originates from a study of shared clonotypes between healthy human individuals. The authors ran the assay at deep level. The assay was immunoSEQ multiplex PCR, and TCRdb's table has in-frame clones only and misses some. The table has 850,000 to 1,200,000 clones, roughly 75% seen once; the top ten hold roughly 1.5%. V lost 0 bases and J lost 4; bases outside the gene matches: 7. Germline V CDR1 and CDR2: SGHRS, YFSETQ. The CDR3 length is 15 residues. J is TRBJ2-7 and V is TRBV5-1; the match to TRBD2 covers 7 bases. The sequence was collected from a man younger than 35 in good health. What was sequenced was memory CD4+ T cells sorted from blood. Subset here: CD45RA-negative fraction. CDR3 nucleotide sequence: TGCGCCAGCAGCTTGGCAGCGGGGCTCAGATACGAGCAGTACTTC. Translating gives CASSLAAGLRYEQYF.